The source of this T cell receptor beta chain is a study of OX40 agonist ivuxolimab in advanced cancers. Only in-frame clones appear in the TCRdb table, and some are missing; sequencing was by immunoSEQ multiplex PCR. The sample shows about 93,000 clones, about 90% of them seen only once. The TCR originated in an adult with an advanced solid tumor such as melanoma, head and neck, liver or kidney cancer. Sequences were derived from CD4+ or CD8+ T cells sorted from blood, sampled in a trial of the OX40 agonist ivuxolimab.

In DNA form, the CDR3 reads TGCACCAGCAGCGGACGGACAGGGAGCCCTTCTGGGGCCAACGTCCTGACTTTC. Residues: CTSSGRTGSPSGANVLTF. V usage is TRBV1 and J usage is TRBJ2-6; TRBD1, the D gene given by the table, was not confirmed from the DNA. TRBV1 is designated a pseudogene. The CDR3 extends over 18 amino acids.